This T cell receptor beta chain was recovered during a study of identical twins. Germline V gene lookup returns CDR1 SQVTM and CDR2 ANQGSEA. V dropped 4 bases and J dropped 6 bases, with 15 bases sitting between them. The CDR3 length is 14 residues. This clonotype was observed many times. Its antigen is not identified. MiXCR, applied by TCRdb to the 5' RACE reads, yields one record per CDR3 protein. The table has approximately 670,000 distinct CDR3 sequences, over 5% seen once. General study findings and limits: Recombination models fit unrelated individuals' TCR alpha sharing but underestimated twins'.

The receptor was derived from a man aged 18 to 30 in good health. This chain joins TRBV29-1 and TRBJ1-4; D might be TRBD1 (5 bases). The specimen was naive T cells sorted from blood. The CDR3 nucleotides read TGCAGCGTTGCTCCGGGGGGGAGGCATGAAAAACTGTTTTTT. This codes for CSVAPGGRHEKLFF.